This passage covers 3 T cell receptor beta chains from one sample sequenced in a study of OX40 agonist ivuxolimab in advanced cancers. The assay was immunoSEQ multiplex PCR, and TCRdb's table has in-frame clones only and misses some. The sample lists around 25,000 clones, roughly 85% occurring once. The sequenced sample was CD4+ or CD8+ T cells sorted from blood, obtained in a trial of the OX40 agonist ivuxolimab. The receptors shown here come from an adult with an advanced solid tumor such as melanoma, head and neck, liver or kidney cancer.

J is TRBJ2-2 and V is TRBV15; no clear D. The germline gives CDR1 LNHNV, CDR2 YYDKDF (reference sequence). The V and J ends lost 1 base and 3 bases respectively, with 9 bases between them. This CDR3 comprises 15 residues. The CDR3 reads CATSRVLWDTGELFF. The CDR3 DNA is TGTGCCACCAGCAGAGTCCTATGGGACACCGGGGAGCTGTTTTTT.

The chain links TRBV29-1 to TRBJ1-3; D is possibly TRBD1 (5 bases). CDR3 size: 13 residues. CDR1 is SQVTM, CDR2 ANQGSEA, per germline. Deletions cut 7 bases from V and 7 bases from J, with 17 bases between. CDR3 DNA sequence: TGCAGCGCCCAAAGAGGGGATATGAACACCATATATTTT. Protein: CSAQRGDMNTIYF.

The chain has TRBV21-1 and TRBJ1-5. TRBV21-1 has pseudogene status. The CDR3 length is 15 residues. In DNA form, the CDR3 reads TGTGCCAGCAGCCATAGGAGGGATAGCAATCAGCCCCAGCATTTT. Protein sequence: CASSHRRDSNQPQHF.